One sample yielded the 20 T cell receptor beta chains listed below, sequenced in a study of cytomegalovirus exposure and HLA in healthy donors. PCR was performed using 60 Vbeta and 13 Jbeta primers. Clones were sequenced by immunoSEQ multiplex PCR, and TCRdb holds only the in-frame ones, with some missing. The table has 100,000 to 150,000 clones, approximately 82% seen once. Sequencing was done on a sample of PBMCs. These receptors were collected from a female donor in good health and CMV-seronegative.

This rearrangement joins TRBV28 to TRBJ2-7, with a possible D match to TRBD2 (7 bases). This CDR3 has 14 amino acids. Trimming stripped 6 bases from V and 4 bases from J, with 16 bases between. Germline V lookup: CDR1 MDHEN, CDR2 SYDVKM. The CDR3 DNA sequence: TGTGCCAGCAGGCGCCGCGGGGGCGTTTACGAGCAGTACTTC. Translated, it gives CASRRRGGVYEQYF.

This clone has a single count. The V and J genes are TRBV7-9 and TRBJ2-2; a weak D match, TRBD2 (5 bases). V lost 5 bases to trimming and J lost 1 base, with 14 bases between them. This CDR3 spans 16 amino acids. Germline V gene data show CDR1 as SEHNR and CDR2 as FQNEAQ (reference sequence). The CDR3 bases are TGTGCCAGCAGCCCGCGGGTGTTTGAGAACACCGGGGAGCTGTTTTTT. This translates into CASSPRVFENTGELFF.

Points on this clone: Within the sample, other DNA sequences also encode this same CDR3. CDR3 sequence (DNA): TGTGCCAGCTCACCAACAGGCTACGAGCAGTACTTC. This encodes CASSPTGYEQYF. The V call is TRBV18, the J call TRBJ2-7, with a tentative D call TRBD1 (5 bases). Germline V gene data show CDR1 as KGHSH and CDR2 as LQKENI. The CDR3 runs 12 residues. Trimming removed 2 bases from V and 3 bases from J, with 5 bases in between.

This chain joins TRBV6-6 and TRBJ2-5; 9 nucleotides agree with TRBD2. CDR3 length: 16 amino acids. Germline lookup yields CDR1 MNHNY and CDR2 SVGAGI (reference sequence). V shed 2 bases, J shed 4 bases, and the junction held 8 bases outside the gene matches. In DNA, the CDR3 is TGTGCCAGCAGTTACCCCCTAGCGGGAATGGGAGAGACCCAGTACTTC. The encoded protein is CASSYPLAGMGETQYF.

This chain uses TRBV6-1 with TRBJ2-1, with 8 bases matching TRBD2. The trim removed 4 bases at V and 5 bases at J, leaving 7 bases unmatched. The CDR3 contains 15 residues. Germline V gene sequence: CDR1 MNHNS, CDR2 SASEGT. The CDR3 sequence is CASSGGLGTNNEQFF. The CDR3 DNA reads TGTGCCAGCAGTGGGGGACTAGGGACCAACAATGAGCAGTTCTTC.

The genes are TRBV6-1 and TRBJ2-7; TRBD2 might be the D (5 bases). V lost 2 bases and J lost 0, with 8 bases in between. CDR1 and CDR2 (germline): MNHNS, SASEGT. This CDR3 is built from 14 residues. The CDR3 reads CASSEPGSSYEQYF. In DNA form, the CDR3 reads TGTGCCAGCAGTGAACCGGGAAGCTCCTACGAGCAGTACTTC.

The CDR3 spells CASSYQAGGRNNEQFF. CDR3 coding DNA: TGTGCCAGCAGTTATCAAGCGGGGGGACGCAACAATGAGCAGTTCTTC. The chain links TRBV11-2 to TRBJ2-1; 9 positions match TRBD2. CDR1 is SGHAT, CDR2 FQNNGV, per germline. The V and J ends lost 6 bases and 5 bases, in that order; junction bases with no gene match: 11. The CDR3 has 16 residues. Complete variable domain (other parts from reference TRBV11-2 and TRBJ2-1): EAGVAQSPRYKIIEKRQSVAFWCNPISGHATLYWYQQILGQGPKLLIQFQNNGVVDDSQLPKDRFSAERLKGVDSTLKIQPAKLEDSAVYLCASSYQAGGRNNEQFFGPGTRLTVL.

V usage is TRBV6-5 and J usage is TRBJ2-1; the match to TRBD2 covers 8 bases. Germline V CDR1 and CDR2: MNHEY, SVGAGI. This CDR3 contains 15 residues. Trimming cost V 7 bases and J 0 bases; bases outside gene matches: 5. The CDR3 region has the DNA TGTGCCAGCACCCCAGCGGGAGCCTCCTACAATGAGCAGTTCTTC. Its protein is CASTPAGASYNEQFF.

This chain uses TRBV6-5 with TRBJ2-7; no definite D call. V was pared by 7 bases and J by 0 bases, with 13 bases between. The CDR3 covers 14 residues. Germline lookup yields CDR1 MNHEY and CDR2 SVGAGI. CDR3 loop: CASTHTGSSYEQYF. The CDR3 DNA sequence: TGTGCCAGCACCCATACCGGGTCCTCCTACGAGCAGTACTTC.

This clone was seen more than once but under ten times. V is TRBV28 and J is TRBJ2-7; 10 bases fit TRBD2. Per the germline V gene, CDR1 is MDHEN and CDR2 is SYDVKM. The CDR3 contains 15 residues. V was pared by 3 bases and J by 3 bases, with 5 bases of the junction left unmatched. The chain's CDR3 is CASSFLAGADYEQYF. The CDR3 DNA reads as TGTGCCAGCAGTTTCCTAGCGGGAGCTGACTACGAGCAGTACTTC.

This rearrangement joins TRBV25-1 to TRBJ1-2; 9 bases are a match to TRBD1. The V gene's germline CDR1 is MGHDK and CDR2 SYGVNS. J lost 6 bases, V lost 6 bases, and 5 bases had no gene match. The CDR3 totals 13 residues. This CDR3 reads CASRGQGSDGYTF. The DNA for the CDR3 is TGTGCCAGCAGGGGACAGGGTAGCGATGGCTACACCTTC.

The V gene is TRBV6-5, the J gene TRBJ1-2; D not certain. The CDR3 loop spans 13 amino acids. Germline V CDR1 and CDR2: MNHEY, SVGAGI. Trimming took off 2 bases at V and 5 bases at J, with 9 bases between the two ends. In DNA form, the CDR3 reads TGTGCCAGCAGTTACGGGCCGCTATATGGCTACACCTTC. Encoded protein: CASSYGPLYGYTF.

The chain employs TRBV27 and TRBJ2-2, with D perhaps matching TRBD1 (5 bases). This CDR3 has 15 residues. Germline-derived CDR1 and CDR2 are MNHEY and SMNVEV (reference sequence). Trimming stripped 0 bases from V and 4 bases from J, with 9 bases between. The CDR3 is CASSLSQGITGELFF. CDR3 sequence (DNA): TGTGCCAGCAGTTTATCGCAGGGAATCACCGGGGAGCTGTTTTTT.

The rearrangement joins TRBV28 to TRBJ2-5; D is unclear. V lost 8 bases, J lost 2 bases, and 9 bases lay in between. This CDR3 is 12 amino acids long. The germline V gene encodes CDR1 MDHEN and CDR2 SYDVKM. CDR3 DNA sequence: TGTGCCAGCTGCCCAGGACAAGAGACCCAGTACTTC. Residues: CASCPGQETQYF.

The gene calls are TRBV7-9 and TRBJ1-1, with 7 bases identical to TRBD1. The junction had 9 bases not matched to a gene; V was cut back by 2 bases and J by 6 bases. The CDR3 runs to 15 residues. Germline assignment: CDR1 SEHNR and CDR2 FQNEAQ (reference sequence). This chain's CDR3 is CASSLILTGLSEAFF. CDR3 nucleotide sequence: TGTGCCAGCAGCTTAATTCTGACAGGGCTCTCTGAAGCTTTCTTT. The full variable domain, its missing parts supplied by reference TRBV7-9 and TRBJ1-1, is DTGVSQNPRHKITKRGQNVTFRCDPISEHNRLYWYRQTLGQGPEFLTYFQNEAQLEKSRLLSDRFSAERPKGSFSTLEIQRTEQGDSAMYLCASSLILTGLSEAFFGQGTRLTVV.

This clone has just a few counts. CDR3 sequence reads: CASRDSMNTEAFF. The CDR3 coding sequence is TGTGCCAGTAGGGACAGCATGAACACTGAAGCTTTCTTT. The gene calls are TRBV19 and TRBJ1-1, with TRBD1 as a possible D gene (6 bases). The germline V and J ends were trimmed by 6 bases and 0 bases, with 8 bases remaining between them. Germline V gene data show CDR1 as LNHDA and CDR2 as SQIVND (reference sequence). The CDR3 totals 13 residues.

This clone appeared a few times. CDR3 sequence (DNA): TGTGCCAGCAGCGCCCACGTGGGAGGGCCCGGACTAGATACGCAGTATTTT. It translates to CASSAHVGGPGLDTQYF. The V call is TRBV7-2, the J call TRBJ2-3, with 7 bases lining up with TRBD2. CDR3 size: 17 residues. V shed 5 bases, J shed 5 bases, and the junction held 16 bases outside the gene matches. The germline gives CDR1 SGHTA, CDR2 FQGNSA.

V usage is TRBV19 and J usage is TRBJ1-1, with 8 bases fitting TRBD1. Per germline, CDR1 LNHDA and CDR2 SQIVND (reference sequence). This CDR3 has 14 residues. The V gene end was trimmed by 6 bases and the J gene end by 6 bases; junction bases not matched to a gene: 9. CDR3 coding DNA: TGTGCCAGTAGCGTTAGACAGGGGATGCCTGAAGCTTTCTTT. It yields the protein CASSVRQGMPEAFF. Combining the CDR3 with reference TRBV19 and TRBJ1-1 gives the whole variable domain DGGITQSPKYLFRKEGQNVTLSCEQNLNHDAMYWYRQDPGQGLRLIYYSQIVNDFQKGDIAEGYSVSREKKESFPLTVTSAQKNPTAFYLCASSVRQGMPEAFFGQGTRLTVV.

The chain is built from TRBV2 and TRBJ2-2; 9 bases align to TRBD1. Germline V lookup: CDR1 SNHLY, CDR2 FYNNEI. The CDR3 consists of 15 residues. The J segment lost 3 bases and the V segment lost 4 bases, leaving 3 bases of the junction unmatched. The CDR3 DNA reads TGTGCCAGCAGTGGCAGGACAGGGGACACCGGGGAGCTGTTTTTT. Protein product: CASSGRTGDTGELFF.

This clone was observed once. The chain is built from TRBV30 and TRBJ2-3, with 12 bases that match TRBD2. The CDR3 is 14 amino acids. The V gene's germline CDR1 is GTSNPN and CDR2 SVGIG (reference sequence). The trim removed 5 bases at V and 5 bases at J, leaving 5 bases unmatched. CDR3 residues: CAWVGTSGLDTQYF. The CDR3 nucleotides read TGTGCCTGGGTCGGGACTAGCGGGCTAGATACGCAGTATTTT. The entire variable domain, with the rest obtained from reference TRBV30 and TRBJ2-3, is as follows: SQTIHQWPATLVQPVGSPLSLECTVEGTSNPNLYWYRQAAGRGLQLLFYSVGIGQISSEVPQNLSASRPQDRQFILSSKKLLLSDSGFYLCAWVGTSGLDTQYFGPGTRLTVL.